This passage covers 20 T cell receptor beta chains from one sample sequenced in a study of graft-versus-host responses after intestinal transplantation. Antigen specificity for these receptors is unknown. This table comes from immunoSEQ multiplex PCR, and its TCRdb copy is limited to in-frame clones, with some not included. The sample carries about 88,000 clones, 90% recorded once. The source material was unstimulated CD4+ T cells sorted from spleen or lymph node cells, sampled before intestinal transplant. The receptors here all came from a human donor who received an intestinal transplant.

This sequence joins TRBV19 and TRBJ1-1; D call uncertain. With 10 bases removed from V and 1 base from J, the gap between germline ends came to 19 bases. The CDR3 sequence is 15 residues long. CDR1 and CDR2 from the germline V gene are LNHDA and SQIVND (reference sequence). CDR3 residues: CATERRRRGNTEAFF. CDR3 coding DNA: TGTGCCACCGAGCGCCGCCGCCGTGGGAACACTGAAGCTTTCTTT.

The rearrangement joins TRBV7-9 to TRBJ2-1, with a possible D match to TRBD2 (7 bases). The V end lost 5 bases, the J end lost 7 bases, and 21 bases lay between the germline ends. CDR1 and CDR2 (germline): SEHNR, FQNEAQ (reference sequence). This CDR3 is built from 16 residues. In DNA, the CDR3 is TGTGCCAGCAGCCAAATAGGCGGGGGCCCGCGGAATGAGCAGTTCTTC. Its protein product is CASSQIGGGPRNEQFF. The full variable domain, rest sourced from reference TRBV7-9 and TRBJ2-1, is DTGVSQNPRHKITKRGQNVTFRCDPISEHNRLYWYRQTLGQGPEFLTYFQNEAQLEKSRLLSDRFSAERPKGSFSTLEIQRTEQGDSAMYLCASSQIGGGPRNEQFFGPGTRLTVL.

V and J are TRBV6-1 and TRBJ2-1; D not certain. V was pared by 6 bases and J by 1 base, with 13 bases between. The CDR3 consists of 15 residues. Germline V lookup: CDR1 MNHNS, CDR2 SASEGT. In DNA, the CDR3 is TGTGCCAGCAGGGTAGCCATTTGGTCCTACAATGAGCAGTTCTTC. It yields the protein CASRVAIWSYNEQFF.

J is TRBJ1-1 and V is TRBV6-5; D remains unclear. The CDR3 sequence is 13 residues long. The germline V gene has CDR1 MNHEY and CDR2 SVGAGI. V gave up 2 bases and J gave up 4 bases, with 8 bases separating them. DNA for the CDR3: TGTGCCAGCAGTTACCCAGGAACCACTGAAGCTTTCTTT. Its translation is CASSYPGTTEAFF.

The genes are TRBV20-1 and TRBJ1-2; 9 bases map to TRBD1. The germline V gene has CDR1 DFQATT and CDR2 SNEGSKA (reference sequence). This CDR3 region has 11 residues. Unmatched junction bases numbered 2, after V lost 4 bases and J lost 8 bases. CDR3 sequence: CSAITGGGYTF. The CDR3 DNA follows: TGCAGTGCTATTACAGGGGGCGGCTACACCTTC.

The chain is built from TRBV2 and TRBJ1-5; 9 nucleotides agree with TRBD1. Losses at the gene ends were 3 bases for V and 4 bases for J; bases not matched to a gene: 10. Germline CDR1 is SNHLY and CDR2 is FYNNEI. The CDR3 is made up of 17 amino acids. CDR3 in amino acids: CASSDRRGTGTNQPQHF. The CDR3 DNA follows: TGTGCCAGCAGTGACCGTCGGGGGACAGGGACAAATCAGCCCCAGCATTTT.

The rearrangement uses TRBV6-5 and TRBJ2-7; 7 bases map to TRBD2. The trim removed 6 bases at V and 5 bases at J, leaving 13 bases unmatched. CDR1 and CDR2 (germline): MNHEY, SVGAGI. CDR3 length equals 15 residues. CDR3 sequence (DNA): TGTGCCAGCAGGGGAGGGGCCGTGGCGGGTCACGAGCAGTACTTC. Translated, it gives CASRGGAVAGHEQYF.

The V and J genes are TRBV5-1 and TRBJ1-2, with TRBD1 identical over 7 bases. The CDR3 extends over 15 amino acids. The V gene end was trimmed by 1 base and the J gene end by 5 bases; junction bases not matched to a gene: 8. Germline loops: CDR1 SGHRS, CDR2 YFSETQ. CDR3 sequence reads: CASSLSAGTAYGYTF. CDR3 coding DNA: TGCGCCAGCAGCTTGTCCGCCGGGACAGCGTATGGCTACACCTTC.

The chain has TRBV9 and TRBJ1-2; 8 nucleotides line up with TRBD1. This CDR3 is built from 15 residues. Unmatched junction bases numbered 5, after V lost 4 bases and J lost 0 bases. In germline, CDR1 is SGDLS, CDR2 YYNGEE. The CDR3 loop reads CASSPRDRTNYGYTF. The DNA for the CDR3 is TGTGCCAGCAGCCCGAGGGACAGGACTAACTATGGCTACACCTTC.

J is TRBJ1-1 and V is TRBV9; perhaps TRBD1 as D (5 bases). This CDR3 has 15 amino acids. Trimming pared 4 bases from V and 4 bases from J, leaving 17 bases between. Germline V gene data show CDR1 as SGDLS and CDR2 as YYNGEE. The CDR3 loop is CASSTREAGGTEAFF. The CDR3 nucleotides read TGTGCCAGCAGCACCAGAGAGGCGGGGGGCACTGAAGCTTTCTTT.

The chain carries TRBV5-6 and TRBJ2-7; the match to TRBD2 covers 13 bases. The CDR3 extends over 17 amino acids. Per germline, CDR1 SGHDT and CDR2 YYEEEE. V lost 0 bases and J lost 2; bases outside the gene matches: 5. This chain's CDR3 is CASSLAPGTSGTYEQYF. DNA for the CDR3: TGTGCCAGCAGCTTGGCCCCCGGGACTAGCGGGACCTACGAGCAGTACTTC.

This clone occurred a few times. The chain couples TRBV6-5 to TRBJ1-2, with D maybe TRBD1 (5 bases). Germline assignment: CDR1 MNHEY and CDR2 SVGAGI. V shed 8 bases and J shed 5 bases, with 15 bases lying between them. This CDR3 contains 13 residues. The CDR3 is CASRRGAGYGYTF. As DNA, the CDR3 is TGTGCCAGCCGGAGGGGAGCGGGATATGGCTACACCTTC.

The V and J genes are TRBV7-3 and TRBJ2-3; TRBD2 aligns across 10 bases. The V gene end was trimmed by 6 bases and the J gene end by 5 bases; junction bases not matched to a gene: 8. This CDR3 region has 15 residues. The germline V gene encodes CDR1 SGHTA and CDR2 FQGTGA. The CDR3: CASRKPGLARDTQYF. In DNA form, the CDR3 reads TGTGCCAGCAGAAAACCGGGACTAGCGAGAGATACGCAGTATTTT.

The V call is TRBV9, the J call TRBJ2-7; a weak D match, TRBD1 (6 bases). The CDR3 runs 13 residues. Trimming took 4 bases from V and 4 from J, leaving 12 bases between them. Looked up from germline, CDR1 is SGDLS and CDR2 is YYNGEE. The CDR3: CASSRDTLYEQYF. CDR3 sequence (DNA): TGTGCCAGCAGCCGGGACACATTGTACGAGCAGTACTTC.

The chain has TRBV6-6 and TRBJ1-4; 8 bases map to TRBD1. Germline CDR1 and CDR2: MNHNY and SVGAGI (reference sequence). The CDR3 is 16 residues long. Trimming at V came to 5 bases and at J to 2 bases, leaving 7 bases not matched to a gene. The CDR3 here is CASSTTGEGTNEKLFF. The CDR3 nucleotides read TGTGCCAGCAGTACGACAGGGGAAGGGACTAATGAAAAACTGTTTTTT.

This clone has just one count. V gene TRBV27 combines with J gene TRBJ2-7; TRBD1 matches 11 bases. The length of the CDR3 is 14 residues. V was pared by 3 bases and J by 2 bases, with 0 bases of the junction left unmatched. CDR1 and CDR2 from the germline V gene are MNHEY and SMNVEV (reference sequence). CDR3 loop: CASSLDRGPYEQYF. The CDR3 coding sequence is TGTGCCAGCAGTTTGGACAGGGGGCCCTACGAGCAGTACTTC.

This clone has a handful of counts. The chain is built from TRBV5-1 and TRBJ2-5; possibly TRBD2 for D (6 bases). CDR3 length: 14 amino acids. In germline, CDR1 is SGHRS, CDR2 YFSETQ. Trimming cost V 4 bases and J 4 bases, with 14 bases left between them. CDR3 loop: CASSDPEGTETQYF. CDR3 DNA sequence: TGCGCCAGCAGCGACCCGGAGGGCACAGAGACCCAGTACTTC.

The chain carries TRBV4-1 and TRBJ2-5, with 7 nucleotides matching TRBD1. This CDR3 is built from 18 residues. Unmatched junction bases numbered 17, after V lost 0 bases and J lost 7 bases. Germline assignment: CDR1 MGHRA and CDR2 YSYEKL. CDR3 residues: CASSQDARDRALLRTQYF. For the CDR3, the DNA is TGCGCCAGCAGCCAAGACGCCCGTGACAGGGCCCTCTTGAGGACCCAGTACTTC.

This clone was seen more than once but under ten times. The J gene is TRBJ2-7, the V gene TRBV9; 8 bases agree with TRBD1. Germline V gene lookup returns CDR1 SGDLS and CDR2 YYNGEE. The CDR3 is made up of 14 amino acids. J lost 5 bases, V lost 4 bases, and 8 bases had no gene match. The DNA of the CDR3 is TGTGCCAGCAGCAGCGGACAGGGAAGCAACGAGCAGTACTTC. This gives the protein CASSSGQGSNEQYF.

This rearrangement joins TRBV5-4 to TRBJ1-2, with 12 bases matching TRBD1. Trimming removed 4 bases from V and 6 bases from J; junction bases left unmatched: 10. This CDR3 contains 16 residues. Germline CDR1 is SGHNT and CDR2 is YYREEE (reference sequence). The CDR3 sequence: CASSPEPGTGGHGYTF. In DNA, the CDR3 is TGTGCCAGCAGCCCAGAACCCGGGACAGGGGGCCATGGCTACACCTTC.